This TCR beta chain was retrieved from a study of post-analysis software for immune sequencing data. CDR3 length: 15 residues. From germline, CDR1 is SGHVS and CDR2 FNYEAQ. Study results and limitations: Elevated frequency relative to controls characterized four or five TRBV segments in patients, TRBV5-6, TRBV5-1 and TRBV20-1 among them. With F measure, samples from one preparation batch clustered together strongly.

Each TCR beta cDNA library carried unique molecular identifiers. It was from approximately 0.91 to 9.4 million T cells that 450,000 to 550,000 cDNA molecules came. TCRdb re-called the PCR reads through MiXCR, storing one row per CDR3 protein. This table has about 540,000 distinct CDR3 sequences, under 40% appearing once. Comment on this clonotype: Antigen unknown. An end of the junction does not agree with germline; a read error may underlie this.

The rearrangement links TRBV7-6 to TRBJ1-2, with 10 bases fitting TRBD1. Sequencing was performed on blood. The receptor comes from a girl under 18 with multiple sclerosis. The CDR3 nucleotides are TGTACCAGCAGCGTCATGACAGGGGGCAACTATGGCTACACCTTC. Translating it yields CTSSVMTGGNYGYTF.